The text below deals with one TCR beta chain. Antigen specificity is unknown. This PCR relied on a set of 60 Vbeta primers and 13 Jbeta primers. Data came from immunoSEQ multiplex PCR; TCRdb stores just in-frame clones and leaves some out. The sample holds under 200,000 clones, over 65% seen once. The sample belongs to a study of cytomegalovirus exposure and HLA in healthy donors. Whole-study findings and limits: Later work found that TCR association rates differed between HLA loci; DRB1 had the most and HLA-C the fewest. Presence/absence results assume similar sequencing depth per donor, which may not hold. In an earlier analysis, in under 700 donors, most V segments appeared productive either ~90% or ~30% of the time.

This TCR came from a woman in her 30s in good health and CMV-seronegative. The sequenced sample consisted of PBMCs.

CDR3 amino acids: CASSTLKTGGASRGQPQHF. As DNA, the CDR3 is TGTGCCAGCAGTACCCTTAAGACAGGGGGCGCATCTCGCGGTCAGCCCCAGCATTTT. This rearrangement joins TRBV2 to TRBJ1-5; 10 bases match TRBD1. This CDR3 comprises 19 residues. Germline CDR1 SNHLY, CDR2 FYNNEI. V shed 5 bases and J 6 bases; nucleotides not matched to a gene: 19.